The clone carrying this T cell receptor beta chain showed up just once. What it recognizes is unknown. Distinct nucleotide sequences in the sample also encode this CDR3. This entry comes from a study of CD8+ T cells in alopecia areata. The authors extracted RNA and reverse transcribed it into cDNA as the sequencing template. TCRdb's copy holds only in-frame clones and misses some; the assay was immunoSEQ multiplex PCR. The data show around 15,000 clones, about three fifths seen once. Lesional scalp punch biopsies and peripheral blood came from alopecia areata patients. Broader study findings: For lesional scalp, especially alopecia totalis/universalis, clonality was higher than in normal scalp.

Sample: skin. This TCR was sampled from a human donor with alopecia areata.

The DNA for the CDR3 is TGTGCCAGCAGTACAGGGCCAGATACGCAGTATTTT. Amino acids: CASSTGPDTQYF. V usage is TRBV28 and J usage is TRBJ2-3; possibly TRBD1 for D (6 bases). There are 12 residues in the CDR3. Germline CDR1 reads MDHEN; CDR2 reads SYDVKM. With 5 bases removed from V and 4 bases from J, the gap between germline ends came to 7 bases.